This T cell receptor (beta chain) was retrieved from a study of CD8+ T cells in alopecia areata. Stated treatment: oral pan-JAK inhibitor, 5-10 mg twice daily. Extracted from the samples, RNA was reverse transcribed into cDNA to serve as the sequencing template. Profiling relied on immunoSEQ multiplex PCR, and the TCRdb table lists in-frame clones only, not all of them. The sample comprises some 180,000 clones, 53% of which are singletons, and less than 14% rests with the top ten. Trimming took 6 bases from V and 2 from J; bases not matched to a gene: 7. Germline lookup yields CDR1 WSHSY and CDR2 SAAADI. This CDR3 spans 14 amino acids.

The J gene is TRBJ2-7, the V gene TRBV10-2; 7 bases match TRBD1. Sequencing used CD8+ T cells sorted from blood, obtained at week 24, from a patient treated with tofacitinib. The TCR was taken from a human donor with alopecia areata. In DNA form, the CDR3 reads TGCGCCAGCAGCGACAGAGGACAGGCCTACGAGCAGTACTTC. Protein sequence: CASSDRGQAYEQYF.